This T cell receptor (beta chain) was identified during a study of CD8 T cell repertoires and HIV-1 epitope variants. Study details: Twenty-five autologous and known Gag and Nef epitope variant peptides each stimulated T cells separately. Epitopes were three Gag families plus Nef HW9 and YT9. Study-wide points: Of 8 or 9 antigen-specific beta clonotypes, 6 or 7 appeared to cross-react with escape variants. The assay identified only TCR beta chains of antigen-proliferating T cells.

This CDR3 region has 14 residues. V dropped 6 bases and J dropped 5 bases, with 17 bases sitting between them. Germline V gives CDR1 SNHLY, CDR2 FYNNEI. The data were produced by immunoSEQ multiplex PCR, yet TCRdb's version contains in-frame clones alone and is incomplete. The profile shows some 5,000 clones, around 68% of them singletons. Comments on this clone: Its antigen remains unidentified.

This receptor was identified in a male donor with HIV. The chain joins TRBV2 to TRBJ2-7; the D is unclear. Sequenced sample: cultured CD8+ T cells derived from PBMCs. The CDR3 nucleotides read TGTGCCAGCAGGCCCCCGGAGAGGACGGACGAGCAGTACTTC. Encoded protein: CASRPPERTDEQYF.